Each of the 23 T cell receptor beta chains below was sequenced from the same sample in a study of cytomegalovirus exposure and HLA in healthy donors. The PCR was carried out with 60 Vbeta primers and 13 Jbeta primers. Clones were sequenced by immunoSEQ multiplex PCR, and TCRdb holds only the in-frame ones, with some missing. The sample holds 150,000 to 200,000 clones, roughly four fifths seen once. Source material: PBMCs. Receptors originate from a man aged 18 to 30 in good health and CMV-seronegative.

The rearrangement uses TRBV5-4 and TRBJ2-7; 11 nucleotides align to TRBD2. CDR3 size: 15 residues. After removal of 3 bases from V and 3 bases from J, the junction contained 5 bases not matched to a gene. The germline gives CDR1 SGHNT, CDR2 YYREEE (reference sequence). The CDR3 DNA is TGTGCCAGCAGCTCGAGGGGGACTAGCGGCTACGAGCAGTACTTC. This sequence encodes CASSSRGTSGYEQYF.

The V gene is TRBV7-8, the J gene TRBJ2-3; 9 positions agree with TRBD1. Germline values: CDR1 SGHVS, CDR2 FQNEAQ. The V gene end was trimmed by 5 bases and the J gene end by 2 bases; junction bases not matched to a gene: 5. The CDR3 is made up of 15 amino acids. The chain's CDR3 is CASSHWTGVTDTQYF. The CDR3 DNA reads TGTGCCAGCAGCCACTGGACAGGGGTCACAGATACGCAGTATTTT.

The chain couples TRBV5-4 to TRBJ2-7; 7 nucleotides align to TRBD2. CDR3 length: 15 amino acids. The V gene's germline CDR1 is SGHNT and CDR2 YYREEE (reference sequence). The ends lost 7 bases at V and 1 base at J; junction bases unmatched: 11. This chain's CDR3 is CASAWGGTDSYEQYF. Here the CDR3 DNA reads TGTGCCAGCGCTTGGGGGGGAACCGATTCCTACGAGCAGTACTTC.

The chain is built from TRBV6-4 and TRBJ2-3; D unclear. Germline V lookup: CDR1 MRHNA, CDR2 SNTAGT. This CDR3 contains 14 residues. Trimming removed 4 bases from V and 2 bases from J, with 10 bases in between. Here the CDR3 DNA reads TGTGCCAGCAGTGCGACACTTACCACAGATACGCAGTATTTT. It yields the protein CASSATLTTDTQYF.

This rearrangement joins TRBV25-1 to TRBJ2-7; D may be TRBD2 (5 bases). CDR3 size: 13 residues. The V gene lost 9 bases and the J gene lost 4 bases, with 16 bases spanning the gap. Germline V CDR1 and CDR2: MGHDK, SYGVNS. The CDR3, as DNA: TGTGCCAGTCGGGCGGGCCAGGCTTACGAGCAGTACTTC. It encodes CASRAGQAYEQYF.

The chain carries TRBV6-5 and TRBJ2-7; D possibly corresponds to TRBD2 (5 bases). V lost 5 bases and J 6 bases, leaving 14 bases between the germline ends. Germline CDR1 reads MNHEY; CDR2 reads SVGAGI. CDR3 length equals 13 residues. In DNA, the CDR3 is TGTGCCAGCAGTCGGAGGTCCCCCCTCGAGCAGTACTTC. Translated, it gives CASSRRSPLEQYF.

V and J are TRBV18 and TRBJ1-2, with 7 bases fitting TRBD1. The CDR3 is 17 amino acids. Trimming removed 2 bases from V and 4 bases from J; junction bases left unmatched: 13. Germline values: CDR1 KGHSH, CDR2 LQKENI. The CDR3 nucleotides are TGTGCCAGCTCACCAGGCGGGACAGAACCAGAGGGCTATGGCTACACCTTC. This gives the protein CASSPGGTEPEGYGYTF.

The chain is built from TRBV27 and TRBJ2-7, with D possibly TRBD1 on 6 matching bases. This CDR3 comprises 13 residues. Germline CDR1 reads MNHEY; CDR2 reads SMNVEV (reference sequence). V lost 5 bases and J 1 base, leaving 9 bases between the germline ends. The CDR3 DNA reads TGTGCCAGCAGTGGGACAAATTCCTACGAGCAGTACTTC. This encodes CASSGTNSYEQYF.

The V call is TRBV19, the J call TRBJ2-1; no firm D call. Germline V lookup: CDR1 LNHDA, CDR2 SQIVND (reference sequence). The CDR3 loop spans 13 amino acids. V was shortened by 3 bases and J by 8 bases, with 11 bases between the two germline ends. The CDR3 DNA is TGTGCCAGTAGTATCCCTCCAGTATATGAGCAGTTCTTC. This encodes CASSIPPVYEQFF.

The chain employs TRBV6-1 and TRBJ2-7; D may be TRBD2 (7 bases). Trimming removed 7 bases from V and 7 bases from J, with 14 bases in between. This CDR3 has 12 amino acids. Germline CDR1 is MNHNS and CDR2 is SASEGT. In DNA form, the CDR3 reads TGTGCCAGCAAACAGGGCGGGAGAGAGCAGTACTTC. It yields the protein CASKQGGREQYF.

The chain employs TRBV7-9 and TRBJ2-2; D is unclear. CDR1 is SEHNR and CDR2 is FQNEAQ in the germline V gene (reference sequence). V lost 7 bases and J 7 bases, leaving 10 bases between the germline ends. The length of the CDR3 is 12 residues. CDR3 residues: CASTSFVGELFF. DNA for the CDR3: TGTGCCAGCACCAGTTTTGTCGGGGAGCTGTTTTTT.

The V gene is TRBV7-2, the J gene TRBJ2-7, with 8 bases fitting TRBD1. In germline, CDR1 is SGHTA, CDR2 FQGNSA. The CDR3 is 15 amino acids. V dropped 7 bases and J dropped 6; count of bases not matched to a gene: 14. DNA for the CDR3: TGTGCCAGCACCTTGCTGGACAGGGAATATGGCGAGCAGTACTTC. The encoded protein is CASTLLDREYGEQYF.

V usage is TRBV30 and J usage is TRBJ1-3; D remains ambiguous. This CDR3 is built from 16 residues. Germline loops: CDR1 GTSNPN, CDR2 SVGIG (reference sequence). V gave up 2 bases and J gave up 0 bases, with 14 bases separating them. For the CDR3, the DNA is TGTGCCTGGAGTACCCCGCGACTTATCTCTGGAAACACCATATATTTT. Translation: CAWSTPRLISGNTIYF.

The chain employs TRBV27 and TRBJ2-7; possible D gene TRBD1, 6 bases. The CDR3 contains 12 residues. Germline values: CDR1 MNHEY, CDR2 SMNVEV (reference sequence). The germline V and J ends were trimmed by 5 bases and 6 bases, with 11 bases remaining between them. CDR3: CASSATGIEQYF. In nucleotides, the CDR3 is TGTGCCAGCAGTGCTACAGGGATCGAGCAGTACTTC.

The rearrangement joins TRBV18 to TRBJ2-1; no clear D. Germline V CDR1 and CDR2: KGHSH, LQKENI. Trimming took 6 bases from V and 0 from J, leaving 12 bases between them. The CDR3 spans 15 residues. Here the CDR3 reads CASSLTLSSYNEQFF. In DNA form, the CDR3 reads TGTGCCAGCTCTCTGACTCTGAGCTCCTACAATGAGCAGTTCTTC.

The chain employs TRBV6-6 and TRBJ2-7; 8 positions agree with TRBD1. Losses at the gene ends were 6 bases for V and 2 bases for J; bases not matched to a gene: 9. The CDR3 is 15 amino acids. The germline V gene has CDR1 MNHNY and CDR2 SVGAGI (reference sequence). The chain's CDR3 is CASSYDRGGTYEQYF. CDR3 nucleotides: TGTGCCAGCAGCTACGACAGGGGAGGTACCTACGAGCAGTACTTC.

The V gene is TRBV5-6, the J gene TRBJ1-6; TRBD1 matches 9 bases. This CDR3 contains 17 residues. V lost 2 bases to trimming and J lost 4 bases; unmatched junction nucleotides: 7. Germline assignment: CDR1 SGHDT and CDR2 YYEEEE. The CDR3 region is CASSFLGTGSYNSPLHF. CDR3 DNA: TGTGCCAGCAGCTTCCTCGGGACAGGGTCGTATAATTCACCCCTCCACTTT.

This chain links TRBV2 with TRBJ2-7; 12 nucleotides match TRBD2. The germline gives CDR1 SNHLY, CDR2 FYNNEI. J was trimmed by 7 bases and V by 2 bases; bases with no gene match: 6. There are 15 residues in the CDR3. DNA for the CDR3: TGTGCCAGCAGTGAAAAGACTAGCGGGGGAGGGGAGCAGTACTTC. This codes for CASSEKTSGGGEQYF.

V is TRBV11-3 and J is TRBJ2-1, with 7 bases fitting TRBD1. The CDR3 spans 14 residues. Germline-derived CDR1 and CDR2 are SGHNT and YENEEA. V was pared by 5 bases and J by 6 bases, with 7 bases of the junction left unmatched. CDR3 nucleotides: TGTGCCAGCAGCCCTGACAGGGTCGGCAATGAGCAGTTCTTC. This gives the protein CASSPDRVGNEQFF.

This chain connects TRBV7-3 to TRBJ1-2; 7 bases agree with TRBD1. With V trimmed by 1 base and J by 0 bases, 5 bases remained unmatched. CDR1 is SGHTA and CDR2 is FQGTGA in the germline V gene. This CDR3 has 16 amino acids. The CDR3 nucleotides read TGTGCCAGCAGCTTAATGGGGACAGAGGCTAACTATGGCTACACCTTC. It codes for CASSLMGTEANYGYTF.

The genes are TRBV28 and TRBJ1-1, with TRBD1 as a possible D gene (6 bases). CDR1 is MDHEN and CDR2 is SYDVKM in the germline V gene. This CDR3 is 14 amino acids long. V dropped 6 bases and J dropped 3 bases, with 14 bases sitting between them. The CDR3, as DNA: TGTGCCAGCAGCCCTCCCGACAGGTACACTGAAGCTTTCTTT. Translating it yields CASSPPDRYTEAFF. Drawing the rest from reference TRBV28 and TRBJ1-1, the complete variable domain is DVKVTQSSRYLVKRTGEKVFLECVQDMDHENMFWYRQDPGLGLRLIYFSYDVKMKEKGDIPEGYSVSREKKERFSLILESASTNQTSMYLCASSPPDRYTEAFFGQGTRLTVV.

The J gene is TRBJ1-1, the V gene TRBV18, with D maybe TRBD1 (5 bases). The CDR3 length is 14 residues. Trimming took 4 bases from V and 0 from J, leaving 9 bases between them. Germline V lookup: CDR1 KGHSH, CDR2 LQKENI. CDR3 amino acids: CASSQGNLNTEAFF. DNA for the CDR3: TGTGCCAGCTCACAGGGGAATCTGAACACTGAAGCTTTCTTT.

The gene calls are TRBV27 and TRBJ2-3; D is undetermined. In germline, CDR1 is MNHEY, CDR2 SMNVEV (reference sequence). This CDR3 is 14 amino acids long. V shed 3 bases and J shed 3 bases, with 10 bases lying between them. The CDR3 DNA sequence: TGTGCCAGCAGTTTCTTAGCTGGGACAGATACGCAGTATTTT. Translating it yields CASSFLAGTDTQYF.